This TCR beta chain is from a study of OX40 agonist ivuxolimab in advanced cancers. The wider study: Eligibility rules accepted prior anti-PD-1, anti-PD-L1 or anti-CTLA-4 therapy, and roughly 40% had some.

CDR1 SEHNR and CDR2 FQNEAQ come from the germline V gene (reference sequence). This CDR3 has 14 residues. J lost 6 bases, V lost 5 bases, and 4 bases had no gene match. Here immunoSEQ multiplex PCR was the method, and the copy in TCRdb shows in-frame clones only, minus some. The sample lists approximately 82,000 clones; around 87% were seen once. This chain links TRBV7-9 with TRBJ2-2; TRBD2 aligns across 9 bases. The origin of this receptor is an adult with an advanced solid tumor such as melanoma, head and neck, liver or kidney cancer. Sequences were derived from CD4+ or CD8+ T cells sorted from blood, sampled in a trial of the OX40 agonist ivuxolimab. The CDR3 sequence is CASSPGTSSGELFF. CDR3 bases: TGTGCCAGCAGCCCCGGGACTAGCTCCGGGGAGCTGTTTTTT.